This T cell receptor beta chain was captured in a study of technical replicates of blood from several donors. Germline loops: CDR1 SQVTM, CDR2 ANQGSEA. There are 14 residues in the CDR3. V dropped 4 bases and J dropped 7; count of bases not matched to a gene: 7. TCRdb keeps only in-frame clones here, not all; method: immunoSEQ multiplex PCR. This table has around 93,000 clones, 95% appearing once. The sequence came from a human donor in good health. This chain joins TRBV29-1 and TRBJ2-1, with 10 bases fitting TRBD2. Sequencing was done on a sample of T cells isolated from PBMCs. The CDR3, as DNA: TGCAGCGTTGTCCTAGCGGGAGTTTGGAATGAGCAGTTCTTC. It translates to CSVVLAGVWNEQFF.